This T cell receptor (beta chain) was identified during a study of cytomegalovirus exposure and HLA in healthy donors. General observations from the study: TCR beta sequences reportedly predicted most subjects' HLA-A and HLA-B alleles accurately.

Looked up from germline, CDR1 is SGHDT and CDR2 is YYEEEE. The CDR3 spans 14 residues. V lost 1 base to trimming and J lost 7 bases; unmatched junction nucleotides: 2. Researchers ran the PCR with 60 Vbeta and 13 Jbeta primers. In the study's own analysis: Unique TCR beta chains numbered about 72 million in a later analysis, with about 11 million shared. The protocol was immunoSEQ multiplex PCR, while the TCRdb copy is restricted to in-frame clones and leaves out a portion. The V and J calls and clone size come from that table; D and trimming were worked out from the DNA. The table shows around 160,000 clones, with 70% to 90% occurring only once. Comments on this clone: Antigen: not known.

This receptor was taken from a man between 18 and 29 years old in good health and CMV-seropositive. V usage is TRBV5-6 and J usage is TRBJ1-6; 7 nucleotides line up with TRBD1. The sequenced sample was PBMCs. CDR3 protein: CASSLIQGNSPLHF. CDR3 nucleotide sequence: TGTGCCAGCAGCTTGATACAGGGGAATTCACCCCTCCACTTT. Variable domain in full (rest from reference TRBV5-6 and TRBJ1-6): DAGVTQSPTHLIKTRGQQVTLRCSPKSGHDTVSWYQQALGQGPQFIFQYYEEEERQRGNFPDRFSGHQFPNYSSELNVNALLLGDSALYLCASSLIQGNSPLHFGNGTRLTVT.